This T cell receptor (beta chain) came from a study of blood T cell repertoires in COVID-19. About the research overall: COVID-19 samples from acute and convalescent phases originated in the United States, Italy and Spain.

Only one count was recorded for this clone. Germline V gene data show CDR1 as MDHEN and CDR2 as SYDVKM. Trimming took off 11 bases at V and 0 bases at J, with 13 bases between the two ends. CDR3 size: 13 residues. The authors' processing: Estimation of nucleated cell counts was performed using reference gene primer amplification. The data were produced by immunoSEQ multiplex PCR, yet TCRdb's version contains in-frame clones alone and is incomplete. The V and J calls and clone size are taken from that table; D and trimming were inferred from the DNA. Here the sample spans roughly 59,000 clones, roughly four fifths being singletons.

This TCR was sampled from a human donor in a cohort sampled during active COVID-19. The sequencing sample was made of peripheral blood. The genes are TRBV28 and TRBJ1-2; no definite D call. CDR3: CALEGAPNYGYTF. CDR3 sequence (DNA): TGTGCCTTGGAGGGCGCCCCTAACTATGGCTACACCTTC.